These 17 T cell receptor beta chains were sequenced from one sample in a study of human CD8 memory T cell subsets. UMI-labeled 5' RACE generated the TCR beta libraries. TCRdb reprocessed the 5' RACE reads and stores each CDR3 protein as one record, lacking DNA. The sample spans thousands of distinct CDR3 sequences; the ten largest clones claim 22%. Sample: CD8+ stem-like memory T cells (TSCM and TCM) sorted from PBMCs. Subset of the sample: stem-like memory CD8 T cells (TSTEM), CCR7+ PD-1- TIGIT-. The receptors were gathered from a human donor in good health.

V gene TRBV3-1 combines with J gene TRBJ2-3; absent DNA, TCRdb's TRBD2 call cannot be checked. Germline CDR1 is LGHDT and CDR2 is YNNKEL (reference sequence). This CDR3 has 16 residues. The chain's CDR3 is CASSRERGAYADTQYF.

This clonotype is identified as medium-sized from frequency. The gene calls are TRBV12-3 or TRBV12-4 and TRBJ1-2; TCRdb designates TRBD1, a call that cannot be tested without DNA. This CDR3 has 14 residues. The CDR3 here is CASSFLQGNYGYTF.

The gene calls are TRBV3-1 and TRBJ1-1; TCRdb selects TRBD1, and the lack of DNA leaves this call unchecked. Germline-derived CDR1 and CDR2 are LGHDT and YNNKEL (reference sequence). The CDR3 is 15 residues long. The CDR3 sequence is CASSQGDRLNTEAFF. Full variable domain (outside the CDR3, taken from reference TRBV3-1 and TRBJ1-1): DTAVSQTPKYLVTQMGNDKSIKCEQNLGHDTMYWYKQDSKKFLKIMFSYNNKELIINETVPNRFSPKSPDKAHLNLHINSLELGDSAVYFCASSQGDRLNTEAFFGQGTRLTVV.

The rearrangement links TRBV7-2 to TRBJ1-3. The CDR3 contains 16 residues. Germline V gene data show CDR1 as SGHTA and CDR2 as FQGNSA. The CDR3 loop reads CASSQGRGASGNTIYF. The whole variable domain, remainder taken from reference TRBV7-2 and TRBJ1-3, is GAGVSQSPSNKVTEKGKDVELRCDPISGHTALYWYRQSLGQGLEFLIYFQGNSAPDKSGLPSDRFSAERTGGSVSTLTIQRTQQEDSAVYLCASSQGRGASGNTIYFGEGSWLTVV.

This sequence joins TRBV3-1 and TRBJ2-7; TCRdb selects TRBD1, and the lack of DNA leaves this call unchecked. The CDR3 is 15 residues long. From germline, CDR1 is LGHDT and CDR2 YNNKEL (reference sequence). The CDR3 is CASSPPGQVSYEQYF.

Here the CDR3 reads CASSYSEGGTEAFF. V is TRBV6-5 and J is TRBJ1-1. The CDR3 spans 14 residues. The germline V gene encodes CDR1 MNHEY and CDR2 SVGAGI.

The rearrangement uses TRBV27 and TRBJ1-6; TCRdb outputs TRBD1, but without DNA this stays unchecked. Germline-derived CDR1 and CDR2 are MNHEY and SMNVEV (reference sequence). This CDR3 has 13 residues. The chain's CDR3 is CASLTGVGSPLHF.

V gene TRBV7-9 combines with J gene TRBJ2-3; TCRdb names TRBD2, which stays unverified in the absence of DNA. The germline CDR1 and CDR2 sequences are SEHNR and FQNEAQ (reference sequence). The CDR3 length is 16 residues. The CDR3 loop is CASSFLRGLPPDTQYF. Complete variable domain (other parts from reference TRBV7-9 and TRBJ2-3): DTGVSQNPRHKITKRGQNVTFRCDPISEHNRLYWYRQTLGQGPEFLTYFQNEAQLEKSRLLSDRFSAERPKGSFSTLEIQRTEQGDSAMYLCASSFLRGLPPDTQYFGPGTRLTVL.

The V and J genes are TRBV13 and TRBJ2-7. The CDR3 is 13 amino acids. CDR1 is PRHDT and CDR2 is FYEKMQ in the germline V gene (reference sequence). The CDR3 sequence is CASSLGGSYEQYF.

This sequence joins TRBV20-1 and TRBJ2-7. Germline CDR1 is DFQATT and CDR2 is SNEGSKA (reference sequence). The CDR3 extends over 13 amino acids. This chain's CDR3 is CSARGNGYYEQYF.

The chain uses TRBV9 and TRBJ2-3; TCRdb's assignment of TRBD1 cannot be checked, as there is no DNA. The CDR3 has 14 residues. Per the germline V gene, CDR1 is SGDLS and CDR2 is YYNGEE. CDR3 sequence: CASSVDRGQDTQYF. The variable domain in full, with the rest retrieved from reference TRBV9 and TRBJ2-3, is DSGVTQTPKHLITATGQRVTLRCSPRSGDLSVYWYQQSLDQGLQFLIQYYNGEERAKGNILERFSAQQFPDLHSELNLSSLELGDSALYFCASSVDRGQDTQYFGPGTRLTVL.

The rearrangement uses TRBV7-9 and TRBJ1-5. CDR3 length: 16 residues. CDR1 SEHNR and CDR2 FQNEAQ come from the germline V gene (reference sequence). This CDR3 reads CASSRGPDNEGQPQHF.

Judged by frequency, this clonotype is medium-sized (0.01 to 0.1%). This chain links TRBV19 with TRBJ1-1. The CDR3 runs to 14 residues. Germline V lookup: CDR1 LNHDA, CDR2 SQIVND (reference sequence). This chain's CDR3 is CASTPADLNTEAFF.

The chain is built from TRBV4-1 and TRBJ2-5. Germline V gene lookup returns CDR1 MGHRA and CDR2 YSYEKL. This CDR3 spans 14 amino acids. The CDR3 here is CASSQDDSKETQYF.

The J gene is TRBJ1-2, the V gene TRBV7-2; TCRdb picks TRBD1, but there is no DNA to check that call. The CDR3 runs to 14 residues. Germline V lookup: CDR1 SGHTA, CDR2 FQGNSA. The CDR3: CASAGQGGSYGYTF.

This chain joins TRBV20-1 and TRBJ2-1; TCRdb's assignment of TRBD2 cannot be checked, as there is no DNA. CDR1 DFQATT and CDR2 SNEGSKA come from the germline V gene (reference sequence). This CDR3 spans 14 amino acids. CDR3 region: CSASGGSLWDEQFF.

The chain recombines TRBV10-1 with TRBJ1-1; the TRBD1 assignment by TCRdb is unverifiable without DNA. CDR1 WNHNN and CDR2 SYGVQD come from the germline V gene (reference sequence). This CDR3 comprises 14 residues. CDR3: CASISDSQNTEAFF.